One sample yielded the 16 T cell receptor beta chains listed below, sequenced in a study of CD8+ T cells in alopecia areata. cDNA reverse transcribed from extracted RNA served as the sequencing template. Data came from immunoSEQ multiplex PCR; TCRdb stores just in-frame clones and leaves some out. The repertoire holds 150,000 to 190,000 clones, with under 60% as singletons. The sequenced sample was CD8+ T cells sorted from blood, obtained at week 0. The receptors were gathered from a human donor with alopecia areata.

In its sample, this clone was seen a few times. The chain combines TRBV27 with TRBJ2-7; D is ambiguous. V lost 5 bases, J lost 2 bases, and 10 bases lay in between. Germline assignment: CDR1 MNHEY and CDR2 SMNVEV (reference sequence). The CDR3 length is 13 residues. CDR3 nucleotide sequence: TGTGCCAGCAGTCCCGCCGGCGCCTACGAGCAGTACTTC. This encodes CASSPAGAYEQYF.

The chain has TRBV7-2 and TRBJ2-7, with TRBD1 matching over 11 bases. In germline, CDR1 is SGHTA, CDR2 FQGNSA. This CDR3 contains 15 residues. After removal of 3 bases from V and 7 bases from J, the junction contained 8 bases not matched to a gene. CDR3 residues: CASSFSGTGGQEQYF. In DNA form, the CDR3 reads TGTGCCAGCAGCTTCTCCGGGACAGGGGGTCAGGAGCAGTACTTC.

The sample holds a few counts of this clone. Other DNA variants within this sample encode the same CDR3. CDR3 coding DNA: TGTGCCAGTAGTCGGGCGAACACTGAAGCTTTCTTT. As protein: CASSRANTEAFF. The rearrangement links TRBV19 to TRBJ1-1; D gene ambiguous. Between the trimmed V and J ends, which lost 5 bases and 1 base, there was a span of 5 bases. This CDR3 is built from 12 residues. Germline assignment: CDR1 LNHDA and CDR2 SQIVND (reference sequence).

V and J are TRBV6-5 and TRBJ2-2; D is possibly TRBD2 (5 bases). Per germline, CDR1 MNHEY and CDR2 SVGAGI. The CDR3 loop spans 14 amino acids. Between the trimmed V and J ends, which lost 4 bases and 6 bases, there was a span of 12 bases. The CDR3 region is CASSSTGKPGELFF. As DNA, the CDR3 is TGTGCCAGCAGTTCGACCGGGAAACCCGGGGAGCTGTTTTTT.

Only a few counts were recorded for this clone. The V call is TRBV30, the J call TRBJ2-1, with 8 bases fitting TRBD2. Germline V gene sequence: CDR1 GTSNPN, CDR2 SVGIG (reference sequence). Germline trimming cut 3 bases from V and 0 bases from J; bases unmatched to any gene: 4. This CDR3 comprises 15 residues. The CDR3 region has the DNA TGTGCCTGGAGGGGAAGCGGGGGCTCCTACAATGAGCAGTTCTTC. It encodes CAWRGSGGSYNEQFF.

The rearrangement joins TRBV7-7 to TRBJ2-1; D not certain. Germline V gene lookup returns CDR1 SSHAT and CDR2 FNYEAQ (reference sequence). The V end lost 5 bases, the J end lost 0 bases, and 11 bases lay between the germline ends. The CDR3 has 15 amino acids. CDR3 region: CASSERQSSYNEQFF. CDR3 DNA sequence: TGTGCCAGCAGCGAACGCCAGAGCTCCTACAATGAGCAGTTCTTC.

In its sample, this clone was seen a few times. The chain recombines TRBV9 with TRBJ2-1; D assignment may be TRBD1 or TRBD2 (5 bases each). The CDR3 runs to 15 residues. V lost 2 bases and J 5 bases, leaving 14 bases between the germline ends. The germline V gene has CDR1 SGDLS and CDR2 YYNGEE. This chain's CDR3 is CASSVSGRRDNEQFF. DNA for the CDR3: TGTGCCAGCAGCGTTTCGGGACGTAGGGACAATGAGCAGTTCTTC.

This clone was observed a few times. This chain links TRBV29-1 with TRBJ2-7, with 8 nucleotides matching TRBD2. The CDR3 contains 13 residues. The ends lost 6 bases at V and 0 bases at J; junction bases unmatched: 4. Germline V gives CDR1 SQVTM, CDR2 ANQGSEA. The CDR3 nucleotides read TGCAGCGTGATAGCGGGGCACTCCTACGAGCAGTACTTC. Its protein product is CSVIAGHSYEQYF.

The J gene is TRBJ1-2, the V gene TRBV25-1; no definite D call. V was pared by 10 bases and J by 8 bases, with 14 bases between. There are 11 residues in the CDR3. The germline V gene has CDR1 MGHDK and CDR2 SYGVNS. CDR3 in amino acids: CATSLEYGYTF. As DNA, the CDR3 is TGTGCCACCTCATTAGAGTACGGCTACACCTTC.

A few counts support this clone. The V and J genes are TRBV5-6 and TRBJ2-1; D remains ambiguous. Germline V CDR1 and CDR2: SGHDT, YYEEEE. The CDR3 runs 10 residues. The V end was cut by 7 bases, the J end by 5 bases, with 4 bases between. CDR3 region: CASGHNEQFF. CDR3 DNA sequence: TGTGCCAGCGGGCACAATGAGCAGTTCTTC.

The CDR3 spells CSPERGEKLFF. Here the CDR3 DNA reads TGCAGCCCCGAAAGGGGTGAAAAACTGTTTTTT. The chain recombines TRBV20-1 with TRBJ1-4, with D perhaps TRBD1 (5 bases). Germline V gives CDR1 DFQATT, CDR2 SNEGSKA (reference sequence). The CDR3 is 11 residues long.

The gene calls are TRBV2 and TRBJ2-7; TRBD2 matches 8 bases. Germline V gene sequence: CDR1 SNHLY, CDR2 FYNNEI. CDR3 length equals 14 residues. J was trimmed by 3 bases and V by 11 bases; bases with no gene match: 12. The CDR3 region is CAGDPGGLGYEQYF. In DNA, the CDR3 is TGTGCCGGAGACCCTGGGGGACTAGGCTACGAGCAGTACTTC.

V usage is TRBV29-1 and J usage is TRBJ2-1, with D possibly being TRBD2 (6 bases). V gave up 8 bases and J gave up 5 bases, with 13 bases separating them. This CDR3 is 12 amino acids long. Germline CDR1 and CDR2: SQVTM and ANQGSEA. The CDR3 is CSRRDSDNEQFF. The CDR3 DNA reads TGCAGCAGAAGGGACTCAGACAATGAGCAGTTCTTC.

This clone was picked up one time. The CDR3 is CASSVGGLDEQYF. CDR3 DNA sequence: TGTGCCAGCAGCGTAGGAGGGTTGGACGAGCAGTACTTC. V and J are TRBV9 and TRBJ2-7; D perhaps matches TRBD2 (5 bases). The CDR3 is made up of 13 amino acids. V gave up 0 bases and J gave up 5 bases, with 9 bases separating them. Germline CDR1 is SGDLS and CDR2 is YYNGEE.

CDR3 nucleotides: TGTGCCAGCAGCTCGCCGGGACAGGGGGATGATACGCAGTATTTT. Amino acids: CASSSPGQGDDTQYF. V usage is TRBV13 and J usage is TRBJ2-3, with 11 bases fitting TRBD1. Germline V gene data show CDR1 as PRHDT and CDR2 as FYEKMQ (reference sequence). The V gene end was trimmed by 4 bases and the J gene end by 6 bases; junction bases not matched to a gene: 6. This CDR3 has 15 amino acids.

The chain combines TRBV30 with TRBJ1-3; no reliable D call. V was shortened by 8 bases and J by 4 bases, with 9 bases between the two germline ends. Germline V gives CDR1 GTSNPN, CDR2 SVGIG (reference sequence). The CDR3 extends over 11 amino acids. CDR3 residues: CAVVGGNTIYF. CDR3 bases: TGTGCCGTGGTGGGGGGAAACACCATATATTTT.